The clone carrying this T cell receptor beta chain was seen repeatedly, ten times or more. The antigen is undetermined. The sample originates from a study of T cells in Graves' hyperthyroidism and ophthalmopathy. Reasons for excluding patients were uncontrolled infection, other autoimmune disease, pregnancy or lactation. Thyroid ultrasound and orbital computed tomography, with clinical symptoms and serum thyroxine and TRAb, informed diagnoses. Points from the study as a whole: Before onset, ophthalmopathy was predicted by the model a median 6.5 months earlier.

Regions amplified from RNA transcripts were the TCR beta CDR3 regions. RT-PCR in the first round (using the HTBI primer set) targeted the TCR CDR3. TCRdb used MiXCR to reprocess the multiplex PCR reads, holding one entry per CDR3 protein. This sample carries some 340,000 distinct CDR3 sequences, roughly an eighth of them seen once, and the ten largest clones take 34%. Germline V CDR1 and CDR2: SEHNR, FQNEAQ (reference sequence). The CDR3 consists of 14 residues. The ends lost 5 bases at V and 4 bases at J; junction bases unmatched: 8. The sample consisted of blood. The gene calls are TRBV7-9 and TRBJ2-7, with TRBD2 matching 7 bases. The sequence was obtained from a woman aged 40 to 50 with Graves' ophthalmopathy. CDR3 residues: CASSPERGTYEQYF. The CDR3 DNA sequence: TGTGCCAGCAGCCCGGAGCGGGGTACGTACGAGCAGTACTTC.